This T cell receptor beta chain originates from a study of CD4 T cells in relation to SARS-CoV-2 and coronaviruses. Sequencing was performed with immunoSEQ multiplex PCR; in TCRdb, only in-frame clones are kept and a portion is missing. There are tens of thousands of clones in the sample; around 78% occur only once, and 20% to 25% lies in the top ten. From germline, CDR1 is MDHEN and CDR2 SYDVKM. The CDR3 consists of 15 residues. V was clipped by 7 bases and J by 5 bases; unmatched bases: 13. Of note for this clone: No antigen is known for it.

The unexposed donors gave CD4+ T cells in about 2010-2019, prior to COVID-19. The cells were cultured for around ten days before CD4+ T cells were isolated. Approximately 1.9 million PBMCs per well were cultured with about 9.4 IU/ml IL-2. The origin of this receptor is a human donor in good health. V gene TRBV28 combines with J gene TRBJ1-2; 7 bases map to TRBD1. The sample taken for sequencing was CD4+ T cells from PBMCs, cultured in vitro. As DNA, the CDR3 is TGTGCCAGCACCGAGAGAAGGGGGCGGTGGTATGGCTACACCTTC. It codes for CASTERRGRWYGYTF.